Described below is a single T cell receptor (beta chain) sequence and its context. The target antigen is unknown. Trimming at V came to 3 bases and at J to 4 bases, leaving 10 bases not matched to a gene. Germline CDR1 SGDLS, CDR2 YYNGEE. The CDR3 is 16 amino acids. The data were obtained in a study of cytomegalovirus exposure and HLA in healthy donors. The overall study: Genotyping showed less than 85% of hundreds of donors falling in the Caucasian-associated ancestry cluster. Study outcomes and limitations: Of the V segments, some could not be distinguished, including TRBV6-2 and TRBV6-3, and were excluded. What a later analysis reportedly showed was that an Asian-associated ancestry cluster had fewer N-insertions than the approximately 720-donor mean. V- and J-gene trimming of TCR beta was linked (in a later analysis) to a missense DCLRE1C variant.

Primers: 60 Vbeta forward and 13 Jbeta reverse. TCRdb's table, derived via immunoSEQ multiplex PCR, lists solely in-frame clones and lacks some. Of tens of thousands of clones in the sample, around 78% were seen once. Sequencing used PBMCs. The clonotype originates from a man aged 40-49 years in good health and CMV-seronegative. The chain carries TRBV9 and TRBJ1-1; 9 bases map to TRBD1. CDR3 protein: CASSGTYRGQVTEAFF. CDR3 bases: TGTGCCAGCAGCGGGACGTACAGGGGGCAGGTCACTGAAGCTTTCTTT. Drawing the rest from reference TRBV9 and TRBJ1-1, the complete variable domain is DSGVTQTPKHLITATGQRVTLRCSPRSGDLSVYWYQQSLDQGLQFLIQYYNGEERAKGNILERFSAQQFPDLHSELNLSSLELGDSALYFCASSGTYRGQVTEAFFGQGTRLTVV.